The rows below give T cell receptor beta chains drawn from one sample of a study of T cells in Graves' hyperthyroidism and ophthalmopathy. TCRdb ran MiXCR on the multiplex PCR reads and lists one entry per CDR3 protein. The data show fewer than 250,000 distinct CDR3 sequences, over 20% seen once. Material for sequencing was blood. These receptors came from a woman aged 40 to 50 with Graves' ophthalmopathy. CDR3s include the opening cysteine and the closing phenylalanine or tryptophan. D genes are given only for firm matches. Where a row states a size, it is once, few, many or the class of an expanded clone; other rows omit it.

clone_size: many
v_call: TRBV28
j_call: TRBJ2-1
d_call: TRBD2
cdr3_aa: CATEGPAGLSEQFF
cdr3_nt: TGTGCCACCGAGGGGCCAGCGGGATTGAGTGAGCAGTTCTTC

clone_size: few
v_call: TRBV10-3
j_call: TRBJ1-5
d_call: .
cdr3_aa: CATASGQVMDQPQHF
cdr3_nt: TGTGCCACCGCTTCTGGGCAGGTGATGGATCAGCCCCAGCATTTT

clone_size: many
v_call: TRBV5-1
j_call: TRBJ2-7
d_call: TRBD2
cdr3_aa: CASRWTSGNYEQYF
cdr3_nt: TGCGCCAGCAGGTGGACTAGCGGGAACTACGAGCAGTACTTC

clone_size: many
v_call: TRBV9
j_call: TRBJ2-7
d_call: .
cdr3_aa: CASSVGLAASHEQYF
cdr3_nt: TGTGCCAGCAGCGTAGGCCTCGCAGCCTCCCACGAGCAGTACTTC

clone_size: many
v_call: TRBV20-1
j_call: TRBJ2-5
d_call: .
cdr3_aa: CSASTGQETQYF
cdr3_nt: TGCAGTGCTAGCACAGGCCAAGAGACCCAGTACTTC

clone_size: many
v_call: TRBV28
j_call: TRBJ1-5
d_call: .
cdr3_aa: CASSFSMGGHSNQPQHF
cdr3_nt: TGTGCCAGCAGTTTTTCTATGGGGGGACATAGCAATCAGCCCCAGCATTTT

clone_size: many
v_call: TRBV15
j_call: TRBJ2-6
d_call: .
cdr3_aa: CATSEESAGYRANVLTF
cdr3_nt: TGTGCCACCAGCGAAGAGAGTGCAGGGTATAGGGCCAACGTCCTGACTTTC

clone_size: many
v_call: TRBV7-8
j_call: TRBJ2-2
d_call: TRBD2
cdr3_aa: CASSSLAGVNTGELFF
cdr3_nt: TGTGCCAGCAGCTCCCTAGCGGGAGTCAACACCGGGGAGCTGTTTTTT

clone_size: .
v_call: TRBV12-3/TRBV12-4
j_call: TRBJ2-7
d_call: TRBD2
cdr3_aa: CASSETSDKSYEQYF
cdr3_nt: TGTGCCAGCAGCGAGACTAGCGACAAATCCTACGAGCAGTACTTC

clone_size: many
v_call: TRBV7-9
j_call: TRBJ1-2
d_call: .
cdr3_aa: CASSLGGIGEGYTF
cdr3_nt: TGTGCCAGCAGCTTAGGAGGGATTGGTGAAGGCTACACCTTC

clone_size: many
v_call: TRBV30
j_call: TRBJ2-2
d_call: .
cdr3_aa: CAWIRSANTGELFF
cdr3_nt: TGTGCCTGGATACGGAGCGCGAACACCGGGGAGCTGTTTTTT

clone_size: many
v_call: TRBV6-2/TRBV6-3
j_call: TRBJ2-7
d_call: TRBD2
cdr3_aa: CASSYGLGTSGYEQYF
cdr3_nt: TGTGCCAGCAGTTACGGCTTGGGGACTAGCGGATACGAGCAGTACTTC

clone_size: few
v_call: TRBV6-1
j_call: TRBJ1-5
d_call: TRBD1
cdr3_aa: CASSDRGRGNQPQHF
cdr3_nt: TGTGCCAGCAGCGACAGGGGGCGAGGGAATCAGCCCCAGCATTTT

clone_size: many
v_call: TRBV4-1
j_call: TRBJ1-5
d_call: .
cdr3_aa: CASSQDPYSNQPQHF
cdr3_nt: TGCGCCAGCAGCCAAGATCCCTACAGCAATCAGCCCCAGCATTTT

clone_size: many
v_call: TRBV14
j_call: TRBJ1-2
d_call: .
cdr3_aa: CASSQGRGIYGYTF
cdr3_nt: TGTGCCAGCAGCCAGGGGAGAGGGATCTATGGCTACACCTTC

clone_size: many
v_call: TRBV9
j_call: TRBJ2-7
d_call: TRBD2
cdr3_aa: CASSASGTSYEQYF
cdr3_nt: TGTGCCAGCAGCGCTAGCGGGACCTCCTACGAGCAGTACTTC

clone_size: many
v_call: TRBV29-1
j_call: TRBJ1-2
d_call: .
cdr3_aa: CSVRRTENYGYTF
cdr3_nt: TGCAGCGTTAGAAGGACAGAGAACTATGGCTACACCTTC

clone_size: .
v_call: TRBV6-1
j_call: TRBJ2-7
d_call: .
cdr3_aa: CASRAVAYEQYF
cdr3_nt: TGTGCCAGCCGGGCTGTCGCCTACGAGCAGTACTTC

clone_size: .
v_call: TRBV29-1
j_call: TRBJ1-2
d_call: TRBD1
cdr3_aa: CSGGQANYGYTF
cdr3_nt: TGCAGCGGCGGACAGGCTAACTATGGCTACACCTTC

clone_size: many
v_call: TRBV19
j_call: TRBJ1-3
d_call: TRBD1
cdr3_aa: CASSIRQGDLGNTIYF
cdr3_nt: TGTGCCAGTAGTATTCGACAGGGGGATCTCGGAAACACCATATATTTT

clone_size: many
v_call: TRBV7-8
j_call: TRBJ1-1
d_call: .
cdr3_aa: CASSAAQGKNTEAFF
cdr3_nt: TGTGCCAGCAGCGCAGCCCAGGGGAAGAACACTGAAGCTTTCTTT

clone_size: many
v_call: TRBV15
j_call: TRBJ1-3
d_call: TRBD1
cdr3_aa: CATSSDRASGNTIYF
cdr3_nt: TGTGCCACCAGCAGTGACAGGGCCTCTGGAAACACCATATATTTT

clone_size: many
v_call: TRBV7-2
j_call: TRBJ2-7
d_call: .
cdr3_aa: CASSFQKSGQGYEQYF
cdr3_nt: TGTGCCAGCAGCTTCCAAAAAAGCGGTCAGGGCTACGAGCAGTACTTC

clone_size: many
v_call: TRBV28
j_call: TRBJ2-7
d_call: TRBD2
cdr3_aa: CASTLPGGNEQYF
cdr3_nt: TGTGCCAGCACCCTCCCGGGGGGTAACGAGCAGTACTTC

clone_size: many
v_call: TRBV19
j_call: TRBJ2-2
d_call: TRBD2
cdr3_aa: CASSIRWGRDTGELFF
cdr3_nt: TGTGCCAGTAGTATCCGATGGGGGAGGGACACCGGGGAGCTGTTTTTT

clone_size: many
v_call: TRBV5-6
j_call: TRBJ1-2
d_call: .
cdr3_aa: CASSAGESRYYGYTF
cdr3_nt: TGTGCCAGCAGCGCAGGAGAATCCCGGTACTATGGCTACACCTTC

clone_size: .
v_call: TRBV19
j_call: TRBJ2-7
d_call: .
cdr3_aa: CASSRTKSYEQYF
cdr3_nt: TGTGCCAGTAGTAGAACCAAGTCCTACGAGCAGTACTTC

clone_size: .
v_call: TRBV19
j_call: TRBJ1-2
d_call: TRBD1
cdr3_aa: CASNPSHRGRRDGYTF
cdr3_nt: TGTGCCAGTAACCCATCCCACAGGGGGCGTCGGGATGGCTACACCTTC

clone_size: .
v_call: TRBV20-1
j_call: TRBJ2-4
d_call: TRBD1
cdr3_aa: CSAMGQGSHIQYF
cdr3_nt: TGCAGTGCTATGGGACAGGGGAGCCACATTCAGTACTTC

clone_size: many
v_call: TRBV20-1
j_call: TRBJ2-7
d_call: .
cdr3_aa: CSARVGPSYEQYF
cdr3_nt: TGCAGTGCCAGGGTCGGACCCTCCTACGAGCAGTACTTC

clone_size: many
v_call: TRBV28
j_call: TRBJ2-7
d_call: .
cdr3_aa: CASSFRGYEQYF
cdr3_nt: TGTGCCAGCAGTTTTCGGGGGTACGAGCAGTACTTC

clone_size: many
v_call: TRBV6-5
j_call: TRBJ2-7
d_call: TRBD2
cdr3_aa: CASRTSASYEQYF
cdr3_nt: TGTGCCAGCCGGACTAGCGCATCCTACGAGCAGTACTTC

clone_size: many
v_call: TRBV20-1
j_call: TRBJ1-1
d_call: TRBD1
cdr3_aa: CSARDPGQGRTEAFF
cdr3_nt: TGCAGTGCTAGAGATCCGGGACAGGGGCGCACTGAAGCTTTCTTT

clone_size: many
v_call: TRBV2
j_call: TRBJ2-7
d_call: .
cdr3_aa: CASSPKRSSYEQYF
cdr3_nt: TGTGCCAGCAGCCCTAAGAGGAGCTCCTACGAGCAGTACTTC

clone_size: few
v_call: TRBV20-1
j_call: TRBJ2-7
d_call: TRBD2
cdr3_aa: CSASTRASGGNSYEQYF
cdr3_nt: TGCAGTGCCAGCACGCGGGCTAGCGGGGGGAATTCCTACGAGCAGTACTTC

clone_size: many
v_call: TRBV19
j_call: TRBJ1-2
d_call: .
cdr3_aa: CASSIPQIGYTF
cdr3_nt: TGTGCCAGTAGTATCCCCCAGATTGGCTACACCTTC

clone_size: few
v_call: TRBV5-1
j_call: TRBJ2-7
d_call: TRBD2
cdr3_aa: CASSNPPTSVEQYF
cdr3_nt: TGCGCCAGCAGCAACCCCCCTACTAGCGTCGAGCAGTACTTC

clone_size: many
v_call: TRBV6-1
j_call: TRBJ2-7
d_call: TRBD1
cdr3_aa: CASSEYAGQGYEQYF
cdr3_nt: TGTGCCAGCAGTGAATACGCGGGACAGGGTTACGAGCAGTACTTC

clone_size: .
v_call: TRBV11-2
j_call: TRBJ2-5
d_call: TRBD1
cdr3_aa: CASTTGGDGETQYF
cdr3_nt: TGTGCCAGCACCACAGGGGGTGATGGGGAGACCCAGTACTTC

clone_size: .
v_call: TRBV5-1
j_call: TRBJ2-7
d_call: .
cdr3_aa: CASSSSEREQYF
cdr3_nt: TGCGCCAGCAGCTCTAGCGAGAGGGAGCAGTACTTC

clone_size: few
v_call: TRBV12-3/TRBV12-4
j_call: TRBJ1-1
d_call: .
cdr3_aa: CASNRAMNTEAFF
cdr3_nt: TGTGCCAGCAATCGAGCGATGAACACTGAAGCTTTCTTT

clone_size: many
v_call: TRBV25-1
j_call: TRBJ2-7
d_call: .
cdr3_aa: CASSDPGSSYEQYF
cdr3_nt: TGTGCCAGCAGTGATCCAGGGTCCTCCTACGAGCAGTACTTC

clone_size: many
v_call: TRBV14
j_call: TRBJ2-5
d_call: TRBD1
cdr3_aa: CASSHPGDRSSETQYF
cdr3_nt: TGTGCCAGCAGCCACCCGGGGGACAGGTCCAGCGAGACCCAGTACTTC

clone_size: many
v_call: TRBV27
j_call: TRBJ1-5
d_call: .
cdr3_aa: CASSLTSGTRNQPQHF
cdr3_nt: TGTGCCAGCAGTTTGACGTCGGGGACTCGGAATCAGCCCCAGCATTTT

clone_size: many
v_call: TRBV6-1
j_call: TRBJ2-7
d_call: .
cdr3_aa: CASSGGIAVEQYF
cdr3_nt: TGTGCCAGCAGTGGGGGCATCGCCGTCGAGCAGTACTTC